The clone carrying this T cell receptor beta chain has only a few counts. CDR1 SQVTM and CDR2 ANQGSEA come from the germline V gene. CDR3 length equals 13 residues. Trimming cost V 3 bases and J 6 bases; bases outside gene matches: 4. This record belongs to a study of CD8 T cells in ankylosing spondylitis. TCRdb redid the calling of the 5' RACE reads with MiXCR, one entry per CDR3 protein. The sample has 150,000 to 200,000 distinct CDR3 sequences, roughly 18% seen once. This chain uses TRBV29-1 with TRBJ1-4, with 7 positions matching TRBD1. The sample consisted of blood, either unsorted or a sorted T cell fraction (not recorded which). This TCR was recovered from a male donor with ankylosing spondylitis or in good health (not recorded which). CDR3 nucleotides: TGCAGCGTTGATACGGGGACAGATGAAAAACTGTTTTTT. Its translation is CSVDTGTDEKLFF.